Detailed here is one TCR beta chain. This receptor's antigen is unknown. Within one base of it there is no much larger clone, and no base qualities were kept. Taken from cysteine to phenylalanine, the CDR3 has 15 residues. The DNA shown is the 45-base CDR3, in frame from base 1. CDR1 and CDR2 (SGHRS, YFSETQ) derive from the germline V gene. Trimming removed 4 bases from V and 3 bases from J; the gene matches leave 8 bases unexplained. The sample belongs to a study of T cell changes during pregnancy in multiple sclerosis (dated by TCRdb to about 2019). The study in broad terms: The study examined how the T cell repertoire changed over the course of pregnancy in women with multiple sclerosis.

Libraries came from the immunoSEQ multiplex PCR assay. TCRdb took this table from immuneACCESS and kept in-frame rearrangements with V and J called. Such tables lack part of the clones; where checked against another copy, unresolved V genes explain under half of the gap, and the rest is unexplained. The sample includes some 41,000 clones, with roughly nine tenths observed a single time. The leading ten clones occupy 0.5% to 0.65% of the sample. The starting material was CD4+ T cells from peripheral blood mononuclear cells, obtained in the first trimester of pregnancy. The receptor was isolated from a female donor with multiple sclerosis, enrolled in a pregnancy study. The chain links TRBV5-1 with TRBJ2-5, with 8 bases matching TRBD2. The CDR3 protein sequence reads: CASSTGLANKETQYF. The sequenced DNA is TGCGCCAGCAGCACAGGACTAGCTAATAAAGAGACCCAGTACTTC.